This paragraph covers one T cell receptor beta chain sequence. Its antigen is unknown. The data were produced by immunoSEQ multiplex PCR, yet TCRdb's version contains in-frame clones alone and is incomplete. The table shows 40,000 to 55,000 clones, with more than 70% occurring only once. The CDR3 is made up of 15 amino acids. With 1 base removed from V and 3 bases from J, the gap between germline ends came to 10 bases. Germline CDR1 and CDR2: SNHLY and FYNNEI. The record originates from a study of radiotherapy plus CTLA-4 blockade in lung cancer. Study results and limitations: Blood saw expansion of tumor-derived TCR clones after radiotherapy plus ipilimumab.

The clonotype was recovered from a human donor with non-small cell lung cancer whose response to radiotherapy plus ipilimumab could not be evaluated. The source was peripheral blood, collected from a patient treated with radiotherapy plus ipilimumab. J is TRBJ2-4 and V is TRBV2, with a weak D call TRBD2 (6 bases). CDR3: CASSEVRDSKNIQYF. CDR3 nucleotide sequence: TGTGCCAGCAGTGAAGTGCGGGATAGCAAAAACATTCAGTACTTC.